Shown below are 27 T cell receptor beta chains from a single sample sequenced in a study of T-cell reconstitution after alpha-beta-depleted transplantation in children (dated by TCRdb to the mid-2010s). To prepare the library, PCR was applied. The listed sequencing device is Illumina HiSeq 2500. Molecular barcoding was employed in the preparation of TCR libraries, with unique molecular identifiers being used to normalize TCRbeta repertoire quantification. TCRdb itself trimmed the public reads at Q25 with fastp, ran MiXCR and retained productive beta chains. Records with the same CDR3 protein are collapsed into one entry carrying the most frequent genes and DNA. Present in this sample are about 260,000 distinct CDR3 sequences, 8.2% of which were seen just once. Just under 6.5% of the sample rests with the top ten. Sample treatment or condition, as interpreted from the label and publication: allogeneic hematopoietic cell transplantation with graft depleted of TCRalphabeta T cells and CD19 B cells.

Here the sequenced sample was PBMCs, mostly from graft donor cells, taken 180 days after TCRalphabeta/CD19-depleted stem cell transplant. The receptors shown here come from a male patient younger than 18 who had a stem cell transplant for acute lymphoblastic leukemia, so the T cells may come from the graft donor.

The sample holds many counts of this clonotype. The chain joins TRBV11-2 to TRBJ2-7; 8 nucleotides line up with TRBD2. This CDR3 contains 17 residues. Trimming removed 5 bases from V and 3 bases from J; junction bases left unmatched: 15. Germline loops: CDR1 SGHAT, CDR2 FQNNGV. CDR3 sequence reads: CASSPVVWRGVDYEQYF. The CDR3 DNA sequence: TGTGCCAGCAGCCCCGTAGTCTGGCGGGGGGTAGACTACGAGCAGTACTTC.

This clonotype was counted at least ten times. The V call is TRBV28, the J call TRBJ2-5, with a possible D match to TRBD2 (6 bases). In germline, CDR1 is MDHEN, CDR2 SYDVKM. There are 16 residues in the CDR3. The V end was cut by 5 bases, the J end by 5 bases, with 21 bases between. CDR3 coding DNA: TGTGCCAGCAGTCCCCCCAAGCCGGGACTGGAGGAGACCCAGTACTTC. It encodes CASSPPKPGLEETQYF.

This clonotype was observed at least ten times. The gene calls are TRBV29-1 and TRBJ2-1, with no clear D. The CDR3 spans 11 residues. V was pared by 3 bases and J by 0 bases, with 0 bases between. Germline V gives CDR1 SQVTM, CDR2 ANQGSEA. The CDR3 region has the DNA TGCAGCGTTGACTCCTACAATGAGCAGTTCTTC. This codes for CSVDSYNEQFF.

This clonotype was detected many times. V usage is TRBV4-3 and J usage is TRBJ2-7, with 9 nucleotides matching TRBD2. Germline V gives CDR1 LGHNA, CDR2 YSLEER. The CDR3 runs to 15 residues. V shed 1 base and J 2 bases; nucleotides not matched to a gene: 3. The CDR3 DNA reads TGCGCCAGCAGCCAAGCCTTAGCGGGGGCCTACGAGCAGTACTTC. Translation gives CASSQALAGAYEQYF.

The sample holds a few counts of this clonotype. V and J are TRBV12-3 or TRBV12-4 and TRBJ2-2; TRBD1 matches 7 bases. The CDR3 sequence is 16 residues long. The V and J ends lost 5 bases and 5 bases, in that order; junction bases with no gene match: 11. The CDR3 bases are TGTGCCAGCAGTCTGACCGGGACAGCTCTTACCGGGGAGCTGTTTTTT. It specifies CASSLTGTALTGELFF.

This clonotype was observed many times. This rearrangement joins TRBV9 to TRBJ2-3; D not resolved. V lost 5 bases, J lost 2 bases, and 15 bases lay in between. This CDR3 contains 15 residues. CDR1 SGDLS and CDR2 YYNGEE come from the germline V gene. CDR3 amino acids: CASRRSHSSTDTQYF. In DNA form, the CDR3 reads TGTGCCAGCAGACGCTCACACTCCTCCACAGATACGCAGTATTTT.

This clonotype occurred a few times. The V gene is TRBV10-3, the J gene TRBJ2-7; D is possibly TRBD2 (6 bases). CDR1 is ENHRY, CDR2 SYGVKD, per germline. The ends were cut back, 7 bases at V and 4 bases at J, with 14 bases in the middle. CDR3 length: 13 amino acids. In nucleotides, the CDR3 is TGTGCCATCACTGCGGGACCTTTATACGAGCAGTACTTC. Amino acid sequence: CAITAGPLYEQYF.

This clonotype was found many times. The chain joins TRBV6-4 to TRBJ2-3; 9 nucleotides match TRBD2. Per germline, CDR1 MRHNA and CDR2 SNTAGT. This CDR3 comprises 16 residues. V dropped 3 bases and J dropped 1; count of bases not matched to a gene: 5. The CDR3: CASSEFSGSRTDTQYF. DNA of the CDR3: TGTGCCAGCAGTGAGTTTAGCGGGAGCCGCACAGATACGCAGTATTTT.

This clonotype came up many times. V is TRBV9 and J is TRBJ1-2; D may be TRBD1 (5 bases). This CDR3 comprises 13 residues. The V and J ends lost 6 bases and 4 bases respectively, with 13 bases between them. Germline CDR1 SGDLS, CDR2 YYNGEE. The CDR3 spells CASNDGTFYGYTF. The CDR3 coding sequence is TGTGCCAGCAACGACGGGACCTTCTATGGCTACACCTTC.

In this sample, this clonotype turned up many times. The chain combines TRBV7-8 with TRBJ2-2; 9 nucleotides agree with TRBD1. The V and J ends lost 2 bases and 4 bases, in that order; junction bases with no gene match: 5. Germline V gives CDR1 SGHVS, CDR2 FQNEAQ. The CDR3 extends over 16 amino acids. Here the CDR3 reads CASSLWTGDTTGELFF. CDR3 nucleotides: TGTGCCAGCAGCTTATGGACAGGGGACACCACCGGGGAGCTGTTTTTT.

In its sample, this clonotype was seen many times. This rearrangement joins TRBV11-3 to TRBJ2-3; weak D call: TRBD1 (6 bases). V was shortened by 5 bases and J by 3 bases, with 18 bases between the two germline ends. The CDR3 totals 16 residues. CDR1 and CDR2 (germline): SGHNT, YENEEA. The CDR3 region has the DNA TGTGCCAGCAGCCTCTCGACAGGCCTGGGGACAGATACGCAGTATTTT. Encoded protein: CASSLSTGLGTDTQYF.

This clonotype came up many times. The CDR3 region has the DNA TGCAGCGTTGAATGGTTGGCGGCGGGGGGAATCTACGAGCAGTACTTC. Its protein is CSVEWLAAGGIYEQYF. The chain uses TRBV29-1 and TRBJ2-7, with 8 nucleotides matching TRBD2. V shed 2 bases, J shed 3 bases, and the junction held 12 bases outside the gene matches. CDR3 length equals 16 residues. CDR1 SQVTM and CDR2 ANQGSEA come from the germline V gene.

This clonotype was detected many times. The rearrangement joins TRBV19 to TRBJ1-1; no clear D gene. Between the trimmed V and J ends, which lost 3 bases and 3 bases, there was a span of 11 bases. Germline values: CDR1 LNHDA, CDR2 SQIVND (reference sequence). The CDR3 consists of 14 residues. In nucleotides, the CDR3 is TGTGCCAGTAGTATTTCGAGGCTAGACACTGAAGCTTTCTTT. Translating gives CASSISRLDTEAFF.

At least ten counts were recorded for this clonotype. The CDR3 coding sequence is TGCAGCGTCCAGACCTCTAGGTGGTCGTGGGGAAACACCATATATTTT. It codes for CSVQTSRWSWGNTIYF. V and J are TRBV29-1 and TRBJ1-3; no firm D call. Germline CDR1 SQVTM, CDR2 ANQGSEA. Deletions cut 6 bases from V and 4 bases from J, with 22 bases between. The CDR3 is 16 amino acids. The full variable domain, completed using reference TRBV29-1 and TRBJ1-3, is SAVISQKPSRDICQRGTSLTIQCQVDSQVTMMFWYRQQPGQSLTLIATANQGSEATYESGFVIDKFPISRPNLTFSTLTVSNMSPEDSSIYLCSVQTSRWSWGNTIYFGEGSWLTVV.

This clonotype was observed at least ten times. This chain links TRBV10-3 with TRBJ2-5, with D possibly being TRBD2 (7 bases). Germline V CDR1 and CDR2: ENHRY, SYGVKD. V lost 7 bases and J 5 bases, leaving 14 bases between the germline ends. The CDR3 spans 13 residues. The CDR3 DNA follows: TGTGCCATCAACCGTGGGGGGGCTGAGACCCAGTACTTC. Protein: CAINRGGAETQYF.

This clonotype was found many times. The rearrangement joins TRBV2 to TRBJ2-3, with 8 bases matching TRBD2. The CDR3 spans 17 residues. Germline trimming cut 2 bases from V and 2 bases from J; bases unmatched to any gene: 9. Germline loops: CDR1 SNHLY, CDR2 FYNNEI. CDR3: CASSEPYREGITDTQYF. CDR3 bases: TGTGCCAGCAGTGAACCCTACCGGGAGGGAATCACAGATACGCAGTATTTT.

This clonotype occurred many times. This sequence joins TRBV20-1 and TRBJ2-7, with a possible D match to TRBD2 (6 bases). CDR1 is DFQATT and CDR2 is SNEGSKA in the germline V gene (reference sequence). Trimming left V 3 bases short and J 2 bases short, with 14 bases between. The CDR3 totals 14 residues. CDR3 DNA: TGCAGTGCTAGGCCGGTAGGAGGGACCTACGAGCAGTACTTC. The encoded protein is CSARPVGGTYEQYF.

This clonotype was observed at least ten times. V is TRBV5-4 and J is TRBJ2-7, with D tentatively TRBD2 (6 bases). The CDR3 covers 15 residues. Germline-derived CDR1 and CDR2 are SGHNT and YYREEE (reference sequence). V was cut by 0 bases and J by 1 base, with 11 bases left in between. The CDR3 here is CASSLGPGTSYEQYF. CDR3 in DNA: TGTGCCAGCAGCTTGGGTCCGGGGACTTCCTACGAGCAGTACTTC.

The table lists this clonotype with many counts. The CDR3 here is CASSEGGSTDTQYF. The CDR3 DNA follows: TGTGCCAGCAGTGAGGGCGGCAGCACAGATACGCAGTATTTT. The rearrangement joins TRBV6-1 to TRBJ2-3; D is ambiguous. This CDR3 has 14 residues. In germline, CDR1 is MNHNS, CDR2 SASEGT. Trimming pared 3 bases from V and 0 bases from J, leaving 7 bases between.

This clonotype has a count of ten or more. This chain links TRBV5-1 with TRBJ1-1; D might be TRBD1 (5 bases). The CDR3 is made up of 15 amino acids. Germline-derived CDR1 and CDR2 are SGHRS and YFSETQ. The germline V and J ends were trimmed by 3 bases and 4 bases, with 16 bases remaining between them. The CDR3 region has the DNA TGCGCCAGCAGCTCCTCCGGGGCCTATTCCACTGAAGCTTTCTTT. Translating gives CASSSSGAYSTEAFF.

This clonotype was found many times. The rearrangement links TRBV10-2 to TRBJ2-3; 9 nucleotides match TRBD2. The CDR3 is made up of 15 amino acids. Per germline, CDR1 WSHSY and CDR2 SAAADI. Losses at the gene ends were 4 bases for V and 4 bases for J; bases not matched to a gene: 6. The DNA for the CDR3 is TGCGCCAGCAGTGGCGGGGGGGCAGGAGCAGATACGCAGTATTTT. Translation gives CASSGGGAGADTQYF.

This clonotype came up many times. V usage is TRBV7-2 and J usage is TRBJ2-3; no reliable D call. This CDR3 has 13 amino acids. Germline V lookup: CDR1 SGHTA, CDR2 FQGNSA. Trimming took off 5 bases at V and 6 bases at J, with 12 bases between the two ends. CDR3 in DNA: TGTGCCAGCAGCCTCAAAGTACGCGATACGCAGTATTTT. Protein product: CASSLKVRDTQYF.

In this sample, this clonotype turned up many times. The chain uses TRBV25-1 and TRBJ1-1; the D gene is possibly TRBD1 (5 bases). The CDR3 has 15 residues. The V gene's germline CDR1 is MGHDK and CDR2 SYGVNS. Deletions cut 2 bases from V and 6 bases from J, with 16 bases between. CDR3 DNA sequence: TGTGCCAGCAGTGAAGGGGCAGGGAGGGTACCTGAAGCTTTCTTT. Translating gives CASSEGAGRVPEAFF.

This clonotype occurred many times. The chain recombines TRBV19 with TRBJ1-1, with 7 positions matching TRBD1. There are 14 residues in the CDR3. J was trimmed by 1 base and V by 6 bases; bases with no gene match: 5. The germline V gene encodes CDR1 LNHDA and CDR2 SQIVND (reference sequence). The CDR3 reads CASRKGAKNTEAFF. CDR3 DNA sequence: TGTGCCAGTAGAAAGGGGGCAAAGAACACTGAAGCTTTCTTT.

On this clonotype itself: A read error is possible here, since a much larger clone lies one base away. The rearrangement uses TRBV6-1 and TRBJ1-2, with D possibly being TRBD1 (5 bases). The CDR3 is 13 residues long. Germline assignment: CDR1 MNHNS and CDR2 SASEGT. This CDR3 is CARSELGGDGYTF. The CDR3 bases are TGTGCCCGCAGTGAGTTGGGGGGAGATGGCTACACCTTC.

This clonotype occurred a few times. Written as DNA, the CDR3 is TGTGCCAGTACCATATTTCCCGGGACACGGTTCTACGAGCAGTACTTC. Protein product: CASTIFPGTRFYEQYF. The rearrangement uses TRBV19 and TRBJ2-7, with D perhaps matching TRBD1 (6 bases). Germline CDR1 and CDR2: LNHDA and SQIVND (reference sequence). There are 16 residues in the CDR3. V shed 7 bases and J shed 3 bases, with 22 bases lying between them.

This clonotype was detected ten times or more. The CDR3 loop reads CASSLGKWSGDNEQFF. CDR3 DNA: TGTGCCAGCAGCTTAGGGAAGTGGAGCGGGGACAATGAGCAGTTCTTC. V gene TRBV7-2 combines with J gene TRBJ2-1; 7 positions match TRBD2. Trimming at V came to 1 base and at J to 5 bases, leaving 8 bases not matched to a gene. This CDR3 region has 16 residues. Germline values: CDR1 SGHTA, CDR2 FQGNSA.